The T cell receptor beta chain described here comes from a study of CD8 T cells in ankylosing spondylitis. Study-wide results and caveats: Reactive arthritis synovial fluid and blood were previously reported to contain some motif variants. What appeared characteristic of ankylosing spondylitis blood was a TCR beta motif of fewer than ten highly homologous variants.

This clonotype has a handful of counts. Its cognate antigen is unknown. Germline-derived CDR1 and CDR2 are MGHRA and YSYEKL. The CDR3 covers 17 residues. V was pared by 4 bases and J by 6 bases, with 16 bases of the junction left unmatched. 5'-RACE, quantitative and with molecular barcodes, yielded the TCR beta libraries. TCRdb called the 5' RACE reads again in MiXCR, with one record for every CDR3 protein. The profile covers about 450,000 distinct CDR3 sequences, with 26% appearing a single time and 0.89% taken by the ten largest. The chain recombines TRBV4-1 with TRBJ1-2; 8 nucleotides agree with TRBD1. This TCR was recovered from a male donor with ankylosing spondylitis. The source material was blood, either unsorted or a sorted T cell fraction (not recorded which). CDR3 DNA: TGCGCCAGCAGCCCGTGGGGCGATTCCGGACAGGGCCATGGCTACACCTTC. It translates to CASSPWGDSGQGHGYTF.